The 4 T cell receptor beta chains in this list originate from one sample, sequenced in a study of CD8 T cells in ankylosing spondylitis. From the 5' RACE reads, TCRdb called clonotypes with MiXCR, one entry per CDR3 protein. The sample yields a few hundred thousand distinct CDR3 sequences, over 9.5% seen once. The sample was blood, either unsorted or a sorted T cell fraction (not recorded which). The origin of the receptors is a male donor with ankylosing spondylitis or in good health (not recorded which).

Here the CDR3 reads CASSHPGLNEKLFF. CDR3 DNA sequence: TGTGCCAGCAGCCACCCGGGGTTGAATGAAAAACTGTTTTTT. V and J are TRBV3-1 and TRBJ1-4; D is uncertain. Trimming removed 3 bases from V and 5 bases from J, with 10 bases in between. The germline V gene has CDR1 LGHDT and CDR2 YNNKEL (reference sequence). The CDR3 is 14 amino acids.

This clonotype has at least ten counts. The chain employs TRBV7-2 and TRBJ2-7; 9 bases are a match to TRBD1. The germline gives CDR1 SGHTA, CDR2 FQGNSA. The CDR3 consists of 14 residues. With V trimmed by 6 bases and J by 3 bases, 6 bases remained unmatched. CDR3 DNA: TGTGCCAGCAGACCGCCGGGACAGGGCTACGAGCAGTACTTC. Protein: CASRPPGQGYEQYF.

Many counts were recorded for this clonotype. This rearrangement joins TRBV7-8 to TRBJ1-5; D is ambiguous. CDR3 size: 15 residues. Trimming pared 1 base from V and 3 bases from J, leaving 10 bases between. Germline V gene lookup returns CDR1 SGHVS and CDR2 FQNEAQ. CDR3 nucleotide sequence: TGTGCCAGCAGCTTAGGGACGGCCGCCAATCAGCCCCAGCATTTT. Translation: CASSLGTAANQPQHF.

This clonotype came up a few times. The chain employs TRBV5-1 and TRBJ2-6, with D perhaps TRBD2 (6 bases). This CDR3 has 17 residues. Trimming took 4 bases from V and 4 from J, leaving 18 bases between them. Germline lookup yields CDR1 SGHRS and CDR2 YFSETQ. CDR3 region: CASSPFGGALGANVLTF. DNA of the CDR3: TGCGCCAGCAGCCCCTTCGGCGGGGCCTTGGGGGCCAACGTCCTGACTTTC.